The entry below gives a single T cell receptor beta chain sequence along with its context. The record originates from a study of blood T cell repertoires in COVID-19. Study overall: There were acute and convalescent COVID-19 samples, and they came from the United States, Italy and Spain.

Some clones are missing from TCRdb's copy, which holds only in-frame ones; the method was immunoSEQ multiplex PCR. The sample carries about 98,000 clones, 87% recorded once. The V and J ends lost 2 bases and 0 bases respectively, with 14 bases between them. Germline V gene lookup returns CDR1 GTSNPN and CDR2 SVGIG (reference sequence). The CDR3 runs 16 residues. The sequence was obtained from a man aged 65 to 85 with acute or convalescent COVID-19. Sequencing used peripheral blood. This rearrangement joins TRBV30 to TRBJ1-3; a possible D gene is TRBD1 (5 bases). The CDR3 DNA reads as TGTGCCTGGAGTTCCACTTTCGGGGGCTCTGGAAACACCATATATTTT. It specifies CAWSSTFGGSGNTIYF.